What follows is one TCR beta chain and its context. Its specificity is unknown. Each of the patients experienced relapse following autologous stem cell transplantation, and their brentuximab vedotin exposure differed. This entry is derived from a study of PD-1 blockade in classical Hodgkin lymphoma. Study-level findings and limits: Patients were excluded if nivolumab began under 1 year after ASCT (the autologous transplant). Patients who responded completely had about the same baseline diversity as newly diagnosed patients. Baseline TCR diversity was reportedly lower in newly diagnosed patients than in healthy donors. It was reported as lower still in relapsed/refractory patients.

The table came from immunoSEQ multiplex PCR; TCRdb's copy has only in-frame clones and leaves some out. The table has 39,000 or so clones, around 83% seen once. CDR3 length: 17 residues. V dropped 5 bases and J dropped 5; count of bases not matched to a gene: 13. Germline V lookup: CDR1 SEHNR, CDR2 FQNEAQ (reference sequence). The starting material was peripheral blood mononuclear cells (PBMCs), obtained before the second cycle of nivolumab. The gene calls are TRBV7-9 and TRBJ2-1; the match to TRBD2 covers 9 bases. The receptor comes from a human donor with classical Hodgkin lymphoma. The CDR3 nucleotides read TGTGCCAGCAGCCCTGGAAAGGGCGGGGGGGCGAACAATGAGCAGTTCTTC. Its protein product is CASSPGKGGGANNEQFF. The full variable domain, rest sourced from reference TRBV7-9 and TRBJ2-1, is DTGVSQNPRHKITKRGQNVTFRCDPISEHNRLYWYRQTLGQGPEFLTYFQNEAQLEKSRLLSDRFSAERPKGSFSTLEIQRTEQGDSAMYLCASSPGKGGGANNEQFFGPGTRLTVL.